This T cell receptor (beta chain) comes out of a study of cytomegalovirus exposure and HLA in healthy donors. Study results and limitations: TCR beta V segments were, for the most part, productive about 87% or about 30% of the time in an earlier analysis.

This clone was observed a single time. The target antigen is unknown. PCR amplification relied on 60 Vbeta primers (plus 13 Jbeta primers). Sequenced by immunoSEQ multiplex PCR; TCRdb stores in-frame clones only, minus some. The table has some 270,000 clones, over 70% seen once. This clonotype was obtained from a girl between 2 and 10 years old in good health and CMV-seronegative. The sequencing sample was made of PBMCs.

CDR3 sequence reads: CASSLNPLASYNEQFF. The CDR3 DNA sequence: TGTGCCAGCAGCCTAAACCCTCTAGCTTCCTACAATGAGCAGTTCTTC. This chain joins TRBV11-2 and TRBJ2-1, with a weak D call TRBD2 (5 bases). The CDR3 covers 16 residues. V lost 5 bases to trimming and J lost 1 base, with 15 bases between them. Per germline, CDR1 SGHAT and CDR2 FQNNGV.